This TCR beta chain stems from a study of T cells after yellow fever vaccination. This clonotype occurred many times. The CDR3 contains 14 residues. Trimming took 3 bases from V and 5 from J, leaving 14 bases between them. The germline gives CDR1 SGDLS, CDR2 YYNGEE. TCRdb itself ran the 5' RACE reads through MiXCR, one entry per CDR3 protein. The sample includes around 300,000 distinct CDR3 sequences, 3.5% to 4.5% of them seen just once. The TCR sequence derives from a man aged 18 to 29 who received the YFV17D yellow fever vaccine. The starting material was PBMCs, obtained 15 days after the yellow fever booster vaccination. The V call is TRBV9, the J call TRBJ1-1, with no clear D. CDR3 in amino acids: CASSADLLLTEAFF. The CDR3 DNA follows: TGTGCCAGCAGCGCCGACCTTTTGCTAACTGAAGCTTTCTTT.